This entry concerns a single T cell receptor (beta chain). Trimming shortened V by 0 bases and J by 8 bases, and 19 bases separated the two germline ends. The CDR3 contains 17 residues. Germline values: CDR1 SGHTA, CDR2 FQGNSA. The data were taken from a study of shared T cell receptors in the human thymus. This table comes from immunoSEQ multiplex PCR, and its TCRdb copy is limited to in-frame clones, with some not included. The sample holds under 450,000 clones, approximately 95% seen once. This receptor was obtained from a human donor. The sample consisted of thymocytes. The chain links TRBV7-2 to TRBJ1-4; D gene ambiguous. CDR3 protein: CASSLARVGATEEKLFF. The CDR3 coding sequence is TGTGCCAGCAGCTTAGCGCGAGTCGGCGCAACCGAAGAAAAACTGTTTTTT. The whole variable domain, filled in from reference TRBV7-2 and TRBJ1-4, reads GAGVSQSPSNKVTEKGKDVELRCDPISGHTALYWYRQSLGQGLEFLIYFQGNSAPDKSGLPSDRFSAERTGGSVSTLTIQRTQQEDSAVYLCASSLARVGATEEKLFFGSGTQLSVL.